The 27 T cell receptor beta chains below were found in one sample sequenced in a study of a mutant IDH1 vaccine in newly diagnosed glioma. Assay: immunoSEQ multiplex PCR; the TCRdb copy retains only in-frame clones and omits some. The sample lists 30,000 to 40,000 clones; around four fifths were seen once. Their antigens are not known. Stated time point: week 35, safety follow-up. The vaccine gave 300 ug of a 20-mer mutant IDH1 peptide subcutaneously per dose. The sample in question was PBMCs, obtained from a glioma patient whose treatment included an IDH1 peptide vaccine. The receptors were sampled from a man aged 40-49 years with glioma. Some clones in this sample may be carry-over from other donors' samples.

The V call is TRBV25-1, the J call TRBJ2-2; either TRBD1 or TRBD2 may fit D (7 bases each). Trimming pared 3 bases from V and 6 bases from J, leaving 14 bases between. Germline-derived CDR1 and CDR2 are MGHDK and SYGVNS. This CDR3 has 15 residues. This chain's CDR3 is CASSDPPGGAGELFF. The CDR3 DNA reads TGTGCCAGCAGTGACCCCCCAGGGGGGGCCGGGGAGCTGTTTTTT.

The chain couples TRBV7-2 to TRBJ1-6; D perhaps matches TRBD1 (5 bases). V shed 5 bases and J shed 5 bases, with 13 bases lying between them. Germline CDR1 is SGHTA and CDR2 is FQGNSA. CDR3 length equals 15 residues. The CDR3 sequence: CASSLNQGNNSPLHF. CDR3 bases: TGTGCCAGCAGCCTAAATCAGGGAAATAATTCACCCCTCCACTTT.

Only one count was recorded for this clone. CDR3 DNA sequence: TGTGCCAGCAGCTTCGCTCCTTTTCAGGGGGTATTGTACGAGCAGTACTTC. Protein sequence: CASSFAPFQGVLYEQYF. This chain links TRBV7-9 with TRBJ2-7; 7 bases are a match to TRBD1. V trimming: 3 bases; J trimming: 4 bases; junction bases outside the gene matches: 15. The CDR3 covers 17 residues. Germline V gives CDR1 SEHNR, CDR2 FQNEAQ (reference sequence).

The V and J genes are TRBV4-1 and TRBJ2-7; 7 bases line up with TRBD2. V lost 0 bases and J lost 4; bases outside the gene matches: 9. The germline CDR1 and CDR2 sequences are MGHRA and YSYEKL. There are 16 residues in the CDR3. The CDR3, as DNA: TGCGCCAGCAGCCAAGATGGCCAGCGGGGATCTTACGAGCAGTACTTC. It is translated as CASSQDGQRGSYEQYF.

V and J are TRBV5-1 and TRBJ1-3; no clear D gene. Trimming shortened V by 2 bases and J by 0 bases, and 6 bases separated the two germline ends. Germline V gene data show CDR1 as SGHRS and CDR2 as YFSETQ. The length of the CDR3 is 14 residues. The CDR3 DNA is TGCGCCAGCAGCTTTAGGAGCTCTGGAAACACCATATATTTT. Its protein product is CASSFRSSGNTIYF. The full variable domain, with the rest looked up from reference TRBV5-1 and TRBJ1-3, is KAGVTQTPRYLIKTRGQQVTLSCSPISGHRSVSWYQQTPGQGLQFLFEYFSETQRNKGNFPGRFSGRQFSNSRSEMNVSTLELGDSALYLCASSFRSSGNTIYFGEGSWLTVV.

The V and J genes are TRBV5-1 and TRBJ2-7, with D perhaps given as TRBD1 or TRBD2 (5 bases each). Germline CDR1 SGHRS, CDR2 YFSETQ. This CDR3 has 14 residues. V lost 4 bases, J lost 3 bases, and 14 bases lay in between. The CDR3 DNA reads TGCGCCAGCAGCCCACGGGACGGATACTACGAGCAGTACTTC. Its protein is CASSPRDGYYEQYF.

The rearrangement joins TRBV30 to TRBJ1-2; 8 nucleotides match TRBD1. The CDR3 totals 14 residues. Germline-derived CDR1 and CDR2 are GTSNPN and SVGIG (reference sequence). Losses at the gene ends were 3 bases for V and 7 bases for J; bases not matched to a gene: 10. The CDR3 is CAWSGDLDRGGYTF. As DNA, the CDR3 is TGTGCCTGGAGCGGTGACCTCGACAGGGGTGGCTACACCTTC.

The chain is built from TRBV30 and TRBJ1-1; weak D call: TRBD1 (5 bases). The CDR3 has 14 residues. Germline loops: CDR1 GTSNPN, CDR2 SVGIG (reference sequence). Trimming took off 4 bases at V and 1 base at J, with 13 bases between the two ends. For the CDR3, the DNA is TGTGCCTGGACCCAGGGACGGGCGAACACTGAAGCTTTCTTT. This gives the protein CAWTQGRANTEAFF.

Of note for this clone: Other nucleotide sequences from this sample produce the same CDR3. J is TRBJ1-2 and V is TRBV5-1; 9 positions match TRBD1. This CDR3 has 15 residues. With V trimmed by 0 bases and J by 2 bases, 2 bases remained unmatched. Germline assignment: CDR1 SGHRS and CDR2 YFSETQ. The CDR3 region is CASSLGTGENYGYTF. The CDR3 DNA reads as TGCGCCAGCAGCTTGGGGACAGGGGAGAACTATGGCTACACCTTC.

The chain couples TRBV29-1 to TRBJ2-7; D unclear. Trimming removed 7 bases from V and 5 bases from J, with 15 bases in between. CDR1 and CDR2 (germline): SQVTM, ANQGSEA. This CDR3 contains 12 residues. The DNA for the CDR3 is TGCAGCGGCATTTCGACCACCAACGAGCAGTACTTC. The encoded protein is CSGISTTNEQYF.

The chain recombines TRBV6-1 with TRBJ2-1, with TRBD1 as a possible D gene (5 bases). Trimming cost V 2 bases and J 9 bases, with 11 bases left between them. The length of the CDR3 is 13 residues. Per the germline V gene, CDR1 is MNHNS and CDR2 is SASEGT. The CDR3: CASSELGLGEQFF. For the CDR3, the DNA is TGTGCCAGCAGTGAACTGGGGCTGGGTGAGCAGTTCTTC.

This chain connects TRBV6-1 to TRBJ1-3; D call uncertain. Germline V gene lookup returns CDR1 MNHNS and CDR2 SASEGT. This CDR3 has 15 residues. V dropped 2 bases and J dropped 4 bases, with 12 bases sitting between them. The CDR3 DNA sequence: TGTGCCAGCAGTGAATTCGGGGTTCTCGGAAACACCATATATTTT. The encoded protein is CASSEFGVLGNTIYF.

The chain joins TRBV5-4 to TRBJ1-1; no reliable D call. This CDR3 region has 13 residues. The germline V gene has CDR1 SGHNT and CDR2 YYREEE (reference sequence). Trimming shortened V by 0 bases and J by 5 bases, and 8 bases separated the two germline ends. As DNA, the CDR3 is TGTGCCAGCAGCTTGGAGGGAAGGACTGAAGCTTTCTTT. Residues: CASSLEGRTEAFF.

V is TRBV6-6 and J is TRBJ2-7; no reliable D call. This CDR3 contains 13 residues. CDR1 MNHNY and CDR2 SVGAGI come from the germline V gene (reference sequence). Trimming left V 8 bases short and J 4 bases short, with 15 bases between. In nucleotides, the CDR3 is TGTGCCAGCCACCCGGGCAGCTATTACGAGCAGTACTTC. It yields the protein CASHPGSYYEQYF.

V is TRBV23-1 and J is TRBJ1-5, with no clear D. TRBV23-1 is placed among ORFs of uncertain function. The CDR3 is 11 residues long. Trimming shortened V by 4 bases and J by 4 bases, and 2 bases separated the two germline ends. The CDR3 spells CASSLNQPQHF. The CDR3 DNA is TGCGCCAGCAGTCTTAATCAGCCCCAGCATTTT.

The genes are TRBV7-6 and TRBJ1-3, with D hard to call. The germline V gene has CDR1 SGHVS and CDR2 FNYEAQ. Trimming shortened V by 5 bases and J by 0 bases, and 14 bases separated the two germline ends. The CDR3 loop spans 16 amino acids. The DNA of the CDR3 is TGTGCCAGCAGCCAGTCTCACGGGAGCTCTGGAAACACCATATATTTT. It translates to CASSQSHGSSGNTIYF.

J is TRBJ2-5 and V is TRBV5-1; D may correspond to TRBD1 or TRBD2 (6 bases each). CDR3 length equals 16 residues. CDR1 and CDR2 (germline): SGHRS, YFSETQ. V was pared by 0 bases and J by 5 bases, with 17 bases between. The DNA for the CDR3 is TGCGCCAGCAGCTTGGCCATCGGGGGCACCGCGGAGACCCAGTACTTC. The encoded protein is CASSLAIGGTAETQYF.

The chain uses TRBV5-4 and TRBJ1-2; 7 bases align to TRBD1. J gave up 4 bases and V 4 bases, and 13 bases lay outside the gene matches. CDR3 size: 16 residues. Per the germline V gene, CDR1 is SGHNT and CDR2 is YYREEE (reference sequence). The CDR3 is CASSQGQKLTRYGYTF. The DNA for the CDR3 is TGTGCCAGCAGCCAGGGACAGAAACTTACCCGCTATGGCTACACCTTC.

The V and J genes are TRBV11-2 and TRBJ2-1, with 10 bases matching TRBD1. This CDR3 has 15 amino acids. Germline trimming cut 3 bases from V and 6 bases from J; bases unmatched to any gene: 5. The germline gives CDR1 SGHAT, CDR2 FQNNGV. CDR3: CASSLDRGFGNEQFF. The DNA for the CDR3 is TGTGCCAGCAGCTTGGACAGGGGGTTCGGCAATGAGCAGTTCTTC.

Written as DNA, the CDR3 is TGTGCCAGCAGGAGGGAAGGCAATCAGCCCCAGCATTTT. This gives the protein CASRREGNQPQHF. The rearrangement joins TRBV2 to TRBJ1-5; D is unclear. CDR1 is SNHLY and CDR2 is FYNNEI in the germline V gene. V lost 6 bases, J lost 2 bases, and 8 bases lay in between. This CDR3 contains 13 residues.

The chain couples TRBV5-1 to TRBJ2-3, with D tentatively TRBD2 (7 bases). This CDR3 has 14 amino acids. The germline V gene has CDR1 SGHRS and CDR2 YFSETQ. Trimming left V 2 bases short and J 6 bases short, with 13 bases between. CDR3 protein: CASSFGGAGDTQYF. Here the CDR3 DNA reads TGCGCCAGCAGCTTTGGGGGGGCCGGGGATACGCAGTATTTT.

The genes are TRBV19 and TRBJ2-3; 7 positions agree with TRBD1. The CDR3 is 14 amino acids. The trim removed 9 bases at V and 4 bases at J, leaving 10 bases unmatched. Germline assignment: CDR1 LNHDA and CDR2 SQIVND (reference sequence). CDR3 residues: CASYKTGFSDTQYF. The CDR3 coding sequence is TGTGCCAGCTATAAGACAGGGTTTTCAGATACGCAGTATTTT.

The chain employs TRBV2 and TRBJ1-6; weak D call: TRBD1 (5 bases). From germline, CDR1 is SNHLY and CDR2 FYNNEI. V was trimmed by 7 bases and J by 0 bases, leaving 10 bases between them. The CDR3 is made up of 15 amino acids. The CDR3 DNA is TGTGCCAGCACGGGGCAGAGCTCCTATAATTCACCCCTCCACTTT. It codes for CASTGQSSYNSPLHF.

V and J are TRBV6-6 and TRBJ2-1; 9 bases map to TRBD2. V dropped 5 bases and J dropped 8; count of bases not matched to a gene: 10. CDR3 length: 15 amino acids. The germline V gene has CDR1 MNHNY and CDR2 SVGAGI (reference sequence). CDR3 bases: TGTGCCAGCAGTCCAGGCGGGGGGGCCGGCCATGAGCAGTTCTTC. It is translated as CASSPGGGAGHEQFF.

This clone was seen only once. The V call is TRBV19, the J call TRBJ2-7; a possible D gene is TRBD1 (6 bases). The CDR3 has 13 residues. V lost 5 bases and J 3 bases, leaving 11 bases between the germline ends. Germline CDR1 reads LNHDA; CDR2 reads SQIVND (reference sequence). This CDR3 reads CASSSGQNYEQYF. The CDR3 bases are TGTGCCAGTAGTTCGGGACAAAACTACGAGCAGTACTTC.

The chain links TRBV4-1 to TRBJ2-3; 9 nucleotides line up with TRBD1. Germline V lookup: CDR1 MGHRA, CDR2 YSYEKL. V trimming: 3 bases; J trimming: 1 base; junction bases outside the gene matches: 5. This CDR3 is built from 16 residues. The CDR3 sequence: CASSHETGGGTDTQYF. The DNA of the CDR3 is TGCGCCAGCAGCCATGAAACAGGGGGCGGCACAGATACGCAGTATTTT.

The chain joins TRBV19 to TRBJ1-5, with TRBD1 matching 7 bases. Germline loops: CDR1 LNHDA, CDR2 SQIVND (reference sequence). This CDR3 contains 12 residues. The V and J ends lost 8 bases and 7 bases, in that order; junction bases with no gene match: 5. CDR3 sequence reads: CASVTGEQPQHF. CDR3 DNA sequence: TGTGCCAGTGTTACAGGGGAACAGCCCCAGCATTTT.